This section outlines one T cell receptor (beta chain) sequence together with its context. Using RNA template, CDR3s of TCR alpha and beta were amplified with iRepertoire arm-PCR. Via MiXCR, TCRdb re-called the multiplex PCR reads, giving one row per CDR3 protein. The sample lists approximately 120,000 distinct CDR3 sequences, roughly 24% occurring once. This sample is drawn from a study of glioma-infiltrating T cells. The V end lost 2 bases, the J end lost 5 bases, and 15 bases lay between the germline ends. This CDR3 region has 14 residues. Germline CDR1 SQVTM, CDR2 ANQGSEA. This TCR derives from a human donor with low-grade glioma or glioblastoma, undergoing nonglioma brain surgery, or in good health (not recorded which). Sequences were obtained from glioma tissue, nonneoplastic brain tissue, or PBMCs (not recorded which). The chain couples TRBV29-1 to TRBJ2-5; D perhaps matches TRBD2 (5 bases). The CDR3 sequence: CSVEQAPRGETQYF. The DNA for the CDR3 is TGCAGCGTTGAACAGGCCCCCCGAGGGGAGACCCAGTACTTC.